This record covers a single TCR beta chain. PCR primers comprised 60 Vbeta and 13 Jbeta primers. TCRdb's copy holds only in-frame clones and misses some; the assay was immunoSEQ multiplex PCR. This table holds around 100,000 clones, less than 80% found once. This specimen belongs to a study of cytomegalovirus exposure and HLA in healthy donors. This CDR3 has 15 amino acids. Trimming shortened V by 6 bases and J by 7 bases, and 16 bases separated the two germline ends. Germline lookup yields CDR1 ENHRY and CDR2 SYGVKD. The specimen sequenced was PBMCs. The chain recombines TRBV10-3 with TRBJ1-6; D might be TRBD1 (6 bases). This TCR came from a man aged 35 to 55 in good health and CMV-seronegative. The CDR3 coding sequence is TGTGCCATCAGCCTAGGGGGGGGGACCAATTCACCCCTCCACTTT. Translating it yields CAISLGGGTNSPLHF.